The rows below give T cell receptor beta chains drawn from one sample of a study of blood T cell repertoires in COVID-19. Assay used: immunoSEQ multiplex PCR; TCRdb lists only in-frame clones, some missing. The profile shows 250,000 to 400,000 clones, approximately 89% of them singletons. The sample was peripheral blood. The receptors come from a woman between 25 and 40 years old with COVID-19, enrolled during active disease. Both conserved end residues are part of each CDR3. The D gene is left open where the match is weak. The size entry is marked missing in some rows and otherwise reads once, few, many or a size class.

j_gene | v_gene | abundance | d_gene | CDR3aa
TRBJ1-6 | TRBV7-2 | - | - | CASSLRVISPSSYNSPLHF
TRBJ1-1 | TRBV2 | - | - | CASTQQGNTEAFF
TRBJ1-5 | TRBV2 | - | - | CASSPNRREPQHF
TRBJ1-3 | TRBV21-1 | once | - | CASSKAKAGTGGEDLGNTIYF
TRBJ1-1 | TRBV30 | - | TRBD1 | CAWSPGQGKGDTEAFF
TRBJ1-2 | TRBV10-3 | - | TRBD1 | CAISEPGQGNGYTF
TRBJ1-1 | TRBV19 | - | TRBD1 | CASSLATGPATEAFF
TRBJ1-6 | TRBV5-6 | - | - | CASSLLHSPLHF
TRBJ2-1 | TRBV6-5 | - | TRBD1 | CASKKDRVGDNEQFF
TRBJ2-1 | TRBV2 | - | TRBD1 | CASSRTGGKNEQFF
TRBJ2-7 | TRBV6-2/TRBV6-3 | - | TRBD2 | CASSFSTSGTYEQYF
TRBJ1-2 | TRBV5-1 | - | TRBD1 | CASSLAMGRDRYYGYTF
TRBJ1-1 | TRBV18 | - | - | CASSPRAGDTEAFF
TRBJ1-5 | TRBV21-1 | - | - | CASSLQGPVSNQPQHF
TRBJ1-6 | TRBV18 | few | - | CASSLQGYSPLHF
TRBJ1-4 | TRBV6-5 | few | - | CASSTTLNEKLFF
TRBJ2-3 | TRBV10-3 | - | - | CAISVWGGPFHTQYF
TRBJ2-1 | TRBV3-1/TRBV3-2 | - | TRBD2 | CASSLVRGGPYEQFF
TRBJ2-1 | TRBV19 | - | TRBD1 | CASSIRGGDEQFF
TRBJ1-3 | TRBV27 | - | TRBD1 | CASRSGTGENTIYF
TRBJ2-1 | TRBV4-2 | once | TRBD2 | CASSRYSGGYYNEQFF
TRBJ2-5 | TRBV19 | - | TRBD1 | CATRDRAQETQYF
TRBJ2-7 | TRBV4-2 | once | TRBD1 | CASRGGRGLEQYF
TRBJ2-7 | TRBV9 | - | - | CASSGGLGPGVQQYF
TRBJ1-2 | TRBV7-8 | - | - | CASSSLGGARPYTF
TRBJ2-1 | TRBV11-3 | - | - | CASSYSSVYNEQFF
TRBJ1-5 | TRBV5-8 | - | TRBD1 | CASSNEGQGNQPQHF
TRBJ1-2 | TRBV5-1 | once | - | CASSLRGERNYGYTF
TRBJ2-7 | TRBV4-2 | - | - | CASSQQRSYEQYF
TRBJ1-3 | TRBV6-5 | - | - | CASSSGTSTGNTIYF
TRBJ2-2 | TRBV11-2 | - | TRBD1 | CASSADRGTGELFF
TRBJ1-6 | TRBV28 | - | - | CASSLPDSPLHF
TRBJ1-1 | TRBV7-2 | - | TRBD1 | CASSYDRVTEAFF
TRBJ2-5 | TRBV20-1 | - | - | CSAIDIALQETQYF
TRBJ1-2 | TRBV7-2 | - | - | CASSLQGSYGYTF
TRBJ2-7 | TRBV19 | - | TRBD1 | CASSSQGGYEQYF
TRBJ2-2 | TRBV5-1 | - | TRBD1 | CASSLSGGDTGELFF
TRBJ2-2 | TRBV5-6 | - | - | CASSLRWQARNTGELFF
TRBJ2-3 | TRBV4-1 | - | - | CASSQERNREFTDTQYF
TRBJ1-1 | TRBV27 | - | - | CASSWSGMAEAFF
TRBJ1-1 | TRBV28 | - | - | CASRIDGRNTEAFF
TRBJ2-5 | TRBV15 | once | TRBD1 | CATSRDRGYQETQYF
TRBJ1-2 | TRBV7-9 | - | - | CASSLGRGGVYGYTF
TRBJ1-1 | TRBV19 | - | - | CASSKGRSRLGTEAFF